This is a list of T cell receptor beta chains from one sample in a study of regulatory T cells in long-lasting Graves disease. TCRdb passed the multiplex PCR reads through MiXCR, listing each CDR3 protein once. Among 350,000 to 500,000 distinct CDR3 sequences listed, less than 15% were seen once. The data were also submitted as part of a second study, on T cells in Graves' hyperthyroidism and ophthalmopathy.

The sequenced sample was peripheral blood mononuclear cells (PBMCs), obtained at new diagnosis, from a patient treated with antithyroid drugs. The source is a woman aged 50 to 60 with Graves disease. Both conserved end residues are part of each CDR3. The D gene is left open where the match is weak. Clone size is stated in some rows and not others, as once, few, many or a class when expanded.

abundance: .
j_gene: TRBJ1-2
v_gene: TRBV20-1
d_gene: .
CDR3nt: TGCAGTGCTACAGTAGAGAGGGAATGGGCCTATGGCTACACCTTC
CDR3aa: CSATVEREWAYGYTF

abundance: many
j_gene: TRBJ2-1
v_gene: TRBV12-3/TRBV12-4
d_gene: TRBD1
CDR3nt: TGTGCCAGCAGTTGGGCGGGACAGGGGTTCTACTCCTACAATGAGCAGTTCTTC
CDR3aa: CASSWAGQGFYSYNEQFF

abundance: many
j_gene: TRBJ1-2
v_gene: TRBV30
d_gene: .
CDR3nt: TGTGCCTGGAGCCCCAGCAATACCAACTATGGCTACACCTTC
CDR3aa: CAWSPSNTNYGYTF

abundance: many
j_gene: TRBJ2-3
v_gene: TRBV20-1
d_gene: .
CDR3nt: TGCAGTGCGCTCAGAGCTGGTCAGACAGATACGCAGTATTTT
CDR3aa: CSALRAGQTDTQYF

abundance: many
j_gene: TRBJ1-6
v_gene: TRBV6-1
d_gene: TRBD1
CDR3nt: TGTGCCAGCAGTGATCAAAGGACAGGCACCCCCGCCGGGTTGGCCCTCCACTTT
CDR3aa: CASSDQRTGTPAGLALHF

abundance: few
j_gene: TRBJ2-7
v_gene: TRBV27
d_gene: .
CDR3nt: TGTGCCAGCAGTTTAGGAAGCGGGCTCTCCTACGAGCAGTACTTC
CDR3aa: CASSLGSGLSYEQYF

abundance: few
j_gene: TRBJ2-4
v_gene: TRBV5-1
d_gene: .
CDR3nt: TGCGCCAGCAGCTTGGCACTAGCCGAAGCCAAAAACATTCAGTACTTC
CDR3aa: CASSLALAEAKNIQYF

abundance: .
j_gene: TRBJ2-1
v_gene: TRBV6-2/TRBV6-3
d_gene: TRBD2
CDR3nt: TGTGCCAGCAGTTACTCGGTAACTAGCGGGTACAATGCGCAGTTCTTC
CDR3aa: CASSYSVTSGYNAQFF

abundance: few
j_gene: TRBJ1-5
v_gene: TRBV12-3/TRBV12-4
d_gene: .
CDR3nt: TGTGCCAGCAGTTTGCGACCGTACAATCAGCCCCAGCATTTT
CDR3aa: CASSLRPYNQPQHF

abundance: .
j_gene: TRBJ2-1
v_gene: TRBV5-1
d_gene: .
CDR3nt: TGCGCCAGCAGCTTGGGGTCCCAACCCTACAATGAGCAGTTCTTC
CDR3aa: CASSLGSQPYNEQFF

abundance: many
j_gene: TRBJ2-7
v_gene: TRBV12-3/TRBV12-4
d_gene: .
CDR3nt: TGTGCCAGCAGCCAAACGAAACAGAACGAGCAGTACTTC
CDR3aa: CASSQTKQNEQYF

abundance: many
j_gene: TRBJ1-2
v_gene: TRBV6-1
d_gene: .
CDR3nt: TGTGCCAGCTATGAAAACTATGGCTACACCTTC
CDR3aa: CASYENYGYTF

abundance: many
j_gene: TRBJ2-3
v_gene: TRBV3-1
d_gene: .
CDR3nt: TGTGCCAGCAGCCATGGGGATACGCAGTATTTT
CDR3aa: CASSHGDTQYF

abundance: .
j_gene: TRBJ2-1
v_gene: TRBV3-1
d_gene: TRBD2
CDR3nt: TGTGCCAGCAGATCTAGCGGGAGAAACTACAATGAGCAGTCCTTC
CDR3aa: CASRSSGRNYNEQSF

abundance: .
j_gene: TRBJ2-7
v_gene: TRBV5-1
d_gene: TRBD1
CDR3nt: TGCGCCAGCAGCTCCAGGGGGTCTGCCTACGAGCAGTACTTC
CDR3aa: CASSSRGSAYEQYF

abundance: .
j_gene: TRBJ1-4
v_gene: TRBV6-9
d_gene: TRBD1
CDR3nt: TGTGCCAGCAGTTATCGACAGGGCGCTGTTTGGGGAAAACTGTTTTTT
CDR3aa: CASSYRQGAVWGKLFF

abundance: many
j_gene: TRBJ2-7
v_gene: TRBV28
d_gene: .
CDR3nt: TGTGCCAGCAGTGACACCGGGACACTCTCCTACGAGCAGTACTTC
CDR3aa: CASSDTGTLSYEQYF

abundance: .
j_gene: TRBJ2-3
v_gene: TRBV5-1
d_gene: TRBD2
CDR3nt: TGCGCCAGCAGCCCTGGACTAGCGGGAGCGCGTTCGACAGATACGCAGTATTTT
CDR3aa: CASSPGLAGARSTDTQYF

abundance: .
j_gene: TRBJ2-3
v_gene: TRBV7-8
d_gene: .
CDR3nt: TGTGCCAGCAGCCCCCTTGTGGTGGAGACAAATACGCAGTATTTT
CDR3aa: CASSPLVVETNTQYF

abundance: many
j_gene: TRBJ2-6
v_gene: TRBV20-1
d_gene: .
CDR3nt: TGCAGTGCTAGAGGGCAGACTACCTCTGGGGCCAACGTCCTGACTTTC
CDR3aa: CSARGQTTSGANVLTF

abundance: many
j_gene: TRBJ2-5
v_gene: TRBV12-3/TRBV12-4
d_gene: .
CDR3nt: TGTGCCAGCAGTTTAGCTAGTGCGGAGACCCAGTACTTC
CDR3aa: CASSLASAETQYF

abundance: few
j_gene: TRBJ1-4
v_gene: TRBV29-1
d_gene: TRBD1
CDR3nt: TGCAGCGTTCAGACAGGGGGCGGTGAAAAACTGTTTTTT
CDR3aa: CSVQTGGGEKLFF

abundance: .
j_gene: TRBJ2-7
v_gene: TRBV19
d_gene: .
CDR3nt: TGTGCCAGTAGTATACCCTCCAACGGCCCATACTACGAGCAGTACTTC
CDR3aa: CASSIPSNGPYYEQYF

abundance: many
j_gene: TRBJ1-3
v_gene: TRBV12-3/TRBV12-4
d_gene: .
CDR3nt: TGTGCCAGCAGTTACGGGGCGGGAGTGGGAAACACCATATATTTT
CDR3aa: CASSYGAGVGNTIYF

abundance: many
j_gene: TRBJ2-5
v_gene: TRBV3-1
d_gene: .
CDR3nt: TGTGCCAGCAGCCAAGTATTAGAGTACCAAGAGACCCAGTACTTC
CDR3aa: CASSQVLEYQETQYF

abundance: many
j_gene: TRBJ1-2
v_gene: TRBV30
d_gene: .
CDR3nt: TGTGCCTGGTCAGAGGGCTATGGCTACACCTTC
CDR3aa: CAWSEGYGYTF

abundance: many
j_gene: TRBJ2-5
v_gene: TRBV24-1
d_gene: TRBD1
CDR3nt: TGTGCCACCAGTGATCCTGTGACAGGGGGTTATGAGACCCAGTACTTC
CDR3aa: CATSDPVTGGYETQYF

abundance: many
j_gene: TRBJ2-3
v_gene: TRBV20-1
d_gene: TRBD2
CDR3nt: TGCAGTGCTAGAGGACTAGCGGAGTGGGCGGGGAGCACAGATACGCAGTATTTT
CDR3aa: CSARGLAEWAGSTDTQYF

abundance: .
j_gene: TRBJ1-4
v_gene: TRBV11-1
d_gene: TRBD1
CDR3nt: TGTGCCAGCAGCTCCGACAGGGGGAGTGAAAAACTGTTTTTT
CDR3aa: CASSSDRGSEKLFF

abundance: few
j_gene: TRBJ2-3
v_gene: TRBV7-9
d_gene: .
CDR3nt: TGTGCCAGCAGCTCCAACCGGGACTCCCCCACAGATACGCAGTATTTT
CDR3aa: CASSSNRDSPTDTQYF

abundance: many
j_gene: TRBJ1-2
v_gene: TRBV5-1
d_gene: .
CDR3nt: TGCGCCAGCAGCTCGGCGGGGTCGAACTATGGCTACACCTTC
CDR3aa: CASSSAGSNYGYTF

abundance: .
j_gene: TRBJ1-6
v_gene: TRBV7-8
d_gene: .
CDR3nt: TGTGCCAGCAGCGCTCAGCCCTTAAGCTCCTATAATTCACCCCTCCACTTT
CDR3aa: CASSAQPLSSYNSPLHF

abundance: .
j_gene: TRBJ2-3
v_gene: TRBV3-1
d_gene: TRBD2
CDR3nt: TGTGCCAGCAGCCCGTTAGCGGGAGTCGGAGGTTGGGGCACAGATACGCAGTATTTT
CDR3aa: CASSPLAGVGGWGTDTQYF

abundance: many
j_gene: TRBJ2-7
v_gene: TRBV11-2
d_gene: .
CDR3nt: TGTGCCAGCAGCTCCCGGACTGGGGCCTACGAGCAGTACTTC
CDR3aa: CASSSRTGAYEQYF

abundance: .
j_gene: TRBJ2-2
v_gene: TRBV19
d_gene: TRBD2
CDR3nt: TGTGCCAGTAGTATACTAGCGGCTCTTCGCACCGGGGAGCTGTTTTTT
CDR3aa: CASSILAALRTGELFF

abundance: many
j_gene: TRBJ2-7
v_gene: TRBV6-1
d_gene: .
CDR3nt: TGTGCCAGCAGTCCCGGACACTCGTCCTACGAGCAGTACTTC
CDR3aa: CASSPGHSSYEQYF

abundance: many
j_gene: TRBJ1-5
v_gene: TRBV24-1
d_gene: .
CDR3nt: TGTGCCACCAGTCTAAGCGGAGATTATAGCAATCAGCCCCAGCATTTT
CDR3aa: CATSLSGDYSNQPQHF

abundance: few
j_gene: TRBJ1-2
v_gene: TRBV25-1
d_gene: TRBD1
CDR3nt: TGTGCCAGCAGTGTAGGGGGAACAGGGGGGGCTAACTATGGCTACACCTTC
CDR3aa: CASSVGGTGGANYGYTF

abundance: many
j_gene: TRBJ2-3
v_gene: TRBV5-1
d_gene: .
CDR3nt: TGCGCCAGCAGCTTGGAAGGTCGGGGCGGGAGCACAGATACGCAGTATTTT
CDR3aa: CASSLEGRGGSTDTQYF

abundance: many
j_gene: TRBJ1-5
v_gene: TRBV7-9
d_gene: .
CDR3nt: TGTGCCAGCAGCTTCGTAGGTCAGCCCCAGCATTTT
CDR3aa: CASSFVGQPQHF

abundance: few
j_gene: TRBJ2-2
v_gene: TRBV6-1
d_gene: .
CDR3nt: TGTGCCAGCAGTGAGCTGGGCACCGGGGAGCTGTTTTTT
CDR3aa: CASSELGTGELFF

abundance: .
j_gene: TRBJ2-2
v_gene: TRBV6-1
d_gene: .
CDR3nt: TGTGCCAGCAGGGAGGACCCGGGGCAGGCCTACACCGGGGAGCTGTTTTTT
CDR3aa: CASREDPGQAYTGELFF

abundance: .
j_gene: TRBJ2-5
v_gene: TRBV7-9
d_gene: .
CDR3nt: TGTGCCAGCAGCTTAGAGGCCCAAGAGACCCAGTACTTC
CDR3aa: CASSLEAQETQYF

abundance: once
j_gene: TRBJ2-5
v_gene: TRBV12-3/TRBV12-4
d_gene: .
CDR3nt: TGTGCCAGCAGTCCAAGGACAGTTCAAGAGACCCAGCACTTC
CDR3aa: CASSPRTVQETQHF

abundance: many
j_gene: TRBJ2-7
v_gene: TRBV2
d_gene: TRBD1
CDR3nt: TGTGCCAGCATCCAACAGGGGTTCTCCTACGAGCAGTACTTC
CDR3aa: CASIQQGFSYEQYF